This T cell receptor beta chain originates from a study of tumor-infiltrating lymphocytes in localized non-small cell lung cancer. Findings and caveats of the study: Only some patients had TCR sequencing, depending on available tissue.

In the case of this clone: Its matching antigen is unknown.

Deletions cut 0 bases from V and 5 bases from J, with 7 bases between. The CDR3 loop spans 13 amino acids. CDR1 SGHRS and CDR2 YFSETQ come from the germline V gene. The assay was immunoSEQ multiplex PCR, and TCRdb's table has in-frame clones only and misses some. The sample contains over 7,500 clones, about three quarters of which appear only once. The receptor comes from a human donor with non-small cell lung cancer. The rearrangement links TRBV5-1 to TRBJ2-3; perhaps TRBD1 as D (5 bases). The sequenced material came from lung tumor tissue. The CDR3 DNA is TGCGCCAGCAGCTTGGAGGGGCTAGATACGCAGTATTTT. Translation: CASSLEGLDTQYF. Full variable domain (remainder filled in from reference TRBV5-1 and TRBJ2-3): KAGVTQTPRYLIKTRGQQVTLSCSPISGHRSVSWYQQTPGQGLQFLFEYFSETQRNKGNFPGRFSGRQFSNSRSEMNVSTLELGDSALYLCASSLEGLDTQYFGPGTRLTVL.